The clone carrying this T cell receptor beta chain has a single count. In the original analysis: By means of reference gene primer amplification, nucleated cell counts were estimated. The protocol was immunoSEQ multiplex PCR, while the TCRdb copy is restricted to in-frame clones and leaves out a portion. The V and J calls and clone size come from that table; D and trimming were worked out from the DNA. The table has a few hundred thousand clones, around 89% seen once. J gave up 4 bases and V 5 bases, and 6 bases lay outside the gene matches. Germline V gene lookup returns CDR1 SGHTA and CDR2 FQGNSA. The CDR3 contains 15 residues. The sample belongs to a study of blood T cell repertoires in COVID-19. Study-level background: The analysed material was cDNA or gDNA that came from T cells, B-cell-depleted T cells, or PBMCs.

Seattle patients were enrolled while actively infected and followed longitudinally. Source material: peripheral blood. The rearrangement uses TRBV7-2 and TRBJ2-5; 11 bases line up with TRBD1. This sequence was found in a woman in her twenties or thirties with COVID-19, enrolled during active disease. The CDR3, as DNA: TGTGCCAGCAGCCCAAGGACAGGGGGCGCAGAGACCCAGTACTTC. Its protein product is CASSPRTGGAETQYF. Full variable domain (missing parts from reference TRBV7-2 and TRBJ2-5): GAGVSQSPSNKVTEKGKDVELRCDPISGHTALYWYRQSLGQGLEFLIYFQGNSAPDKSGLPSDRFSAERTGGSVSTLTIQRTQQEDSAVYLCASSPRTGGAETQYFGPGTRLLVL.